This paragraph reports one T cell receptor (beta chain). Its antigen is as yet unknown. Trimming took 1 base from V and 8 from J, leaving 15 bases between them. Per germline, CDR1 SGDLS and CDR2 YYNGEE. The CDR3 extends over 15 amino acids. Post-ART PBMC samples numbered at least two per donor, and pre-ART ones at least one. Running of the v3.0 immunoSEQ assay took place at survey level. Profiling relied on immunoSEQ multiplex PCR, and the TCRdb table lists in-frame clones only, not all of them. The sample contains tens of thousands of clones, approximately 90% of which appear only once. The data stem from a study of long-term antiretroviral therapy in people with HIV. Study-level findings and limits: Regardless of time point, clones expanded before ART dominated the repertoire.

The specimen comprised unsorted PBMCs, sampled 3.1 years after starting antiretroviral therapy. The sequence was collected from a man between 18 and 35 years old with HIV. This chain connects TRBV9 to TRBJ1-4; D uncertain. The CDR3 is CASSVSGGSGEKLFF. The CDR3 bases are TGTGCCAGCAGCGTAAGTGGCGGATCTGGGGAAAAACTGTTTTTT.